These 32 T cell receptor beta chains originate from one sample sequenced in a study of blood T cells in healthy people across ages. Primers used in a second PCR of roughly 6 to 12 cycles were a sample-barcoded 5' primer and a J-beta primer mix. TCRdb fed the 5' RACE reads into MiXCR, producing one record per CDR3 protein. The sample includes approximately 800,000 distinct CDR3 sequences, 46% of them seen just once. Sequences were obtained from blood. Receptors were obtained from a man at least 80 years old in good health.

This sequence joins TRBV27 and TRBJ1-6, with TRBD1 matching 9 bases. J gave up 9 bases and V 5 bases, and 5 bases lay outside the gene matches. CDR3 length: 14 residues. Germline V gene lookup returns CDR1 MNHEY and CDR2 SMNVEV (reference sequence). Here the CDR3 reads CASSPDRGASPLHF. CDR3 nucleotides: TGTGCCAGCAGTCCAGACAGGGGGGCTTCACCCCTCCACTTT.

The rearrangement joins TRBV6-5 to TRBJ2-3; no firm D call. Trimming cost V 0 bases and J 2 bases, with 9 bases left between them. The CDR3 runs to 15 residues. CDR1 and CDR2 (germline): MNHEY, SVGAGI. This chain's CDR3 is CASSYSGILTDTQYF. CDR3 sequence (DNA): TGTGCCAGCAGTTACTCGGGAATTCTCACAGATACGCAGTATTTT.

This clonotype was counted a single time. The rearrangement joins TRBV6-5 to TRBJ2-7, with 10 nucleotides matching TRBD2. This CDR3 spans 16 amino acids. Per the germline V gene, CDR1 is MNHEY and CDR2 is SVGAGI. V lost 2 bases, J lost 2 bases, and 6 bases stayed unmatched. The CDR3 bases are TGTGCCAGCAGTTACGGCCCCACTAGCGGGGCCTACGAGCAGTACTTC. This codes for CASSYGPTSGAYEQYF.

The V call is TRBV7-2, the J call TRBJ1-1; D is ambiguous. CDR3 length equals 14 residues. The germline CDR1 and CDR2 sequences are SGHTA and FQGNSA. Trimming took off 0 bases at V and 8 bases at J, with 13 bases between the two ends. CDR3 amino acids: CASSLALGGREAFF. Written as DNA, the CDR3 is TGTGCCAGCAGCTTAGCTTTAGGAGGTAGGGAAGCTTTCTTT.

For this clonotype: A clone one base away is much larger, so this may be a read error. This CDR3 is CGARGQGQRREQFF. The CDR3 DNA follows: TGCGGTGCTAGGGGACAGGGCCAGCGACGTGAGCAGTTCTTC. The chain recombines TRBV20-1 with TRBJ2-1; TRBD1 matches at 9 bases. Germline V CDR1 and CDR2: DFQATT, SNEGSKA (reference sequence). The CDR3 is 14 amino acids.

The J gene is TRBJ2-2, the V gene TRBV14, with a weak D call TRBD1 (5 bases). This CDR3 comprises 16 residues. In germline, CDR1 is SGHDN, CDR2 FVKESK. V lost 2 bases to trimming and J lost 3 bases, with 13 bases between them. The chain's CDR3 is CASSQQDTSDTGELFF. As DNA, the CDR3 is TGTGCCAGCAGCCAACAGGACACGTCGGACACCGGGGAGCTGTTTTTT.

This chain connects TRBV6-5 to TRBJ2-1; 7 bases agree with TRBD2. The CDR3 length is 15 residues. CDR1 is MNHEY, CDR2 SVGAGI, per germline. The V segment lost 2 bases and the J segment 8 bases; nucleotides outside the gene matches: 9. CDR3 residues: CASSYRIDSGDEQFF. The CDR3 coding sequence is TGTGCCAGCAGTTACCGTATAGACAGCGGGGATGAGCAGTTCTTC.

This sequence joins TRBV14 and TRBJ2-7; 7 nucleotides line up with TRBD2. V lost 2 bases and J lost 2; bases outside the gene matches: 12. Germline-derived CDR1 and CDR2 are SGHDN and FVKESK. The CDR3 contains 17 residues. DNA of the CDR3: TGTGCCAGCAGCCAAACGATCGGGCGGGGGAGAGCCTACGAGCAGTACTTC. The encoded protein is CASSQTIGRGRAYEQYF.

The V gene is TRBV7-9, the J gene TRBJ2-7; a possible D gene is TRBD1 (5 bases). Germline V CDR1 and CDR2: SEHNR, FQNEAQ (reference sequence). The CDR3 is made up of 15 amino acids. Trimming removed 4 bases from V and 3 bases from J, with 16 bases in between. The CDR3, as DNA: TGTGCCAGCAGCTCCCCCGACAGAACCGTCTACGAGCAGTACTTC. As protein: CASSSPDRTVYEQYF.

In its sample, this clonotype was seen a few times. J is TRBJ1-1 and V is TRBV29-1; 8 nucleotides agree with TRBD1. The V gene's germline CDR1 is SQVTM and CDR2 ANQGSEA. This CDR3 has 13 residues. The ends lost 5 bases at V and 2 bases at J; junction bases unmatched: 4. Here the CDR3 DNA reads TGCAGCGTTCAGGACAGGGCAAACACTGAAGCTTTCTTT. As protein: CSVQDRANTEAFF.

The chain is built from TRBV7-3 and TRBJ2-2; the D gene is possibly TRBD2 (6 bases). The CDR3 runs 15 residues. V was trimmed by 4 bases and J by 4 bases, leaving 13 bases between them. The germline gives CDR1 SGHTA, CDR2 FQGTGA. CDR3 nucleotides: TGTGCCAGCAGCTCCTGGACGCGGGGCACCGGGGAGCTGTTTTTT. As protein: CASSSWTRGTGELFF.

This chain uses TRBV2 with TRBJ1-5; D might be TRBD1 (5 bases). CDR1 SNHLY and CDR2 FYNNEI come from the germline V gene. CDR3 length equals 14 residues. V lost 2 bases to trimming and J lost 7 bases, with 12 bases between them. CDR3 DNA sequence: TGTGCCAGCAGTGAATTGGCAGAGGGGCAGCCCCAGCATTTT. Translation gives CASSELAEGQPQHF.

The chain recombines TRBV7-8 with TRBJ2-7; TRBD1 might be the D (5 bases). CDR1 SGHVS and CDR2 FQNEAQ come from the germline V gene. V was pared by 2 bases and J by 7 bases, with 15 bases between. The CDR3 extends over 14 amino acids. CDR3 region: CASSLKPWGNEQYF. The CDR3, as DNA: TGTGCCAGCAGCTTAAAACCGTGGGGCAATGAGCAGTACTTC. The entire variable domain, with the rest obtained from reference TRBV7-8 and TRBJ2-7, is as follows: GAGVSQSPRYKVAKRGQDVALRCDPISGHVSLFWYQQALGQGPEFLTYFQNEAQLDKSGLPSDRFFAERPEGSVSTLKIQRTQQEDSAVYLCASSLKPWGNEQYFGPGTRLTVT.

This clonotype was seen only once. The chain combines TRBV20-1 with TRBJ2-1; D is uncertain. The J call could be wrong; TRBJ2-7 is a better fit for the DNA end. This CDR3 comprises 11 residues. Per germline, CDR1 DFQATT and CDR2 SNEGSKA (reference sequence). The DNA of the CDR3 is TGCAGTGCTACAAGTTCGAATGAGCAGTACTTC. As protein: CSATSSNEQYF.

Of note for this clonotype: Given a much more abundant clone one base away, this may be a read error. This rearrangement joins TRBV7-8 to TRBJ1-1; D might be TRBD1 (6 bases). CDR1 SGHVS and CDR2 FQNEAQ come from the germline V gene. The V gene lost 3 bases and the J gene lost 2 bases, with 10 bases spanning the gap. The CDR3 loop spans 14 amino acids. CDR3 in DNA: TGTGCCAGCAGCTTCGAGGGGGATAACACTGAAGCTTTCTTT. It yields the protein CASSFEGDNTEAFF.

The genes are TRBV20-1 and TRBJ1-3; D may be TRBD1 (6 bases). This CDR3 region has 12 residues. The germline V gene has CDR1 DFQATT and CDR2 SNEGSKA (reference sequence). V was clipped by 3 bases and J by 10 bases, with 13 bases between them. CDR3 bases: TGCAGTGCTAGGGGGACATTGGGGACCATATATTTT. Its translation: CSARGTLGTIYF.

The chain joins TRBV10-2 to TRBJ2-6; the D is unclear. CDR1 is WSHSY, CDR2 SAAADI, per germline. V was shortened by 4 bases and J by 4 bases, with 11 bases between the two germline ends. The length of the CDR3 is 15 residues. In DNA form, the CDR3 reads TGCGCCAGCAGTGCGCAACCAACAGGGGCCAACGTCCTGACTTTC. Protein sequence: CASSAQPTGANVLTF.

V gene TRBV6-4 combines with J gene TRBJ2-1; 10 bases match TRBD2. The CDR3 consists of 17 residues. Germline V lookup: CDR1 MRHNA, CDR2 SNTAGT. Trimming cost V 0 bases and J 6 bases; bases outside gene matches: 8. CDR3 sequence reads: CASSDSSLAGVSNEQFF. For the CDR3, the DNA is TGTGCCAGCAGTGACTCGTCGCTAGCGGGAGTGAGCAATGAGCAGTTCTTC.

CDR3 sequence: CSASTGTTPTFSYEQYF. In nucleotides, the CDR3 is TGCAGTGCTAGTACGGGGACTACCCCGACCTTTTCCTACGAGCAGTACTTC. V usage is TRBV20-1 and J usage is TRBJ2-7; TRBD2 matches 7 bases. V lost 3 bases to trimming and J lost 1 base; unmatched junction nucleotides: 15. Germline V gene lookup returns CDR1 DFQATT and CDR2 SNEGSKA (reference sequence). The CDR3 has 17 residues.

This chain joins TRBV7-2 and TRBJ2-7; the D is unclear. The CDR3 loop spans 13 amino acids. Germline assignment: CDR1 SGHTA and CDR2 FQGNSA. V shed 2 bases and J shed 7 bases, with 12 bases lying between them. Written as DNA, the CDR3 is TGTGCCAGCAGCTTAAGGGATTTGGGTGAGCAGTACTTC. It specifies CASSLRDLGEQYF.

The CDR3 region has the DNA TGTGCCAGCAGCCAACAGGTGAACACTGAAGCTTTCTTT. Translation gives CASSQQVNTEAFF. The rearrangement joins TRBV12-3 or TRBV12-4 to TRBJ1-1, with a possible D match to TRBD1 (5 bases). Trimming shortened V by 6 bases and J by 0 bases, and 8 bases separated the two germline ends. There are 13 residues in the CDR3.

Worth noting for this clonotype: Mismatch with germline at one junction end may stem from a read error. The V call is TRBV28, the J call TRBJ2-7; 8 nucleotides match TRBD2. CDR1 and CDR2 from the germline V gene are MDHEN and SYDVKM. The CDR3 is 15 amino acids. The CDR3 nucleotides read TGTGCCAGCAAATCAGGCGGGAGGCACTCCTGCGAGCAGTACTTC. This gives the protein CASKSGGRHSCEQYF. Complete variable domain (other parts from reference TRBV28 and TRBJ2-7): DVKVTQSSRYLVKRTGEKVFLECVQDMDHENMFWYRQDPGLGLRLIYFSYDVKMKEKGDIPEGYSVSREKKERFSLILESASTNQTSMYLCASKSGGRHSCEQYFGPGTRLTVT.

This clonotype was detected a few times. This chain links TRBV5-1 with TRBJ2-1, with D perhaps TRBD1 (5 bases). The CDR3 has 16 amino acids. Trimming shortened V by 0 bases and J by 11 bases, and 21 bases separated the two germline ends. Germline CDR1 and CDR2: SGHRS and YFSETQ. CDR3 nucleotide sequence: TGCGCCAGCAGCTTGGAGGGGAACTGGGCCGCCTATAAGCAGTTCTTC. As protein: CASSLEGNWAAYKQFF.

There are a few counts of this clonotype. This chain connects TRBV10-3 to TRBJ2-1; possibly TRBD1 for D (6 bases). CDR1 and CDR2 (germline): ENHRY, SYGVKD. CDR3 length equals 16 residues. V gave up 0 bases and J gave up 7 bases, with 16 bases separating them. The CDR3 loop reads CAISESTGSSRNEQFF. The CDR3, as DNA: TGTGCCATCAGTGAGTCGACAGGCTCCTCGAGGAATGAGCAGTTCTTC.

Many counts were recorded for this clonotype. The chain couples TRBV28 to TRBJ2-3; 7 bases agree with TRBD2. Germline loops: CDR1 MDHEN, CDR2 SYDVKM. The CDR3 contains 16 residues. V trimming: 2 bases; J trimming: 3 bases; junction bases outside the gene matches: 8. CDR3 nucleotide sequence: TGTGCCAGCAGTTTACTCCTAGCGGCGGGGACAGATACGCAGTATTTT. Translated: CASSLLLAAGTDTQYF.

This clonotype has a handful of counts. The genes are TRBV27 and TRBJ2-7, with D possibly matching TRBD1 (6 bases). The V gene lost 6 bases and the J gene lost 3 bases, with 15 bases spanning the gap. The CDR3 is 14 residues long. Germline CDR1 reads MNHEY; CDR2 reads SMNVEV (reference sequence). In DNA, the CDR3 is TGTGCCAGCAGCCGGGCAGGGGAATTCTACGAGCAGTACTTC. Translated: CASSRAGEFYEQYF.

The table lists this clonotype with a few counts. The V and J genes are TRBV12-3 or TRBV12-4 and TRBJ1-5; no clear D. This CDR3 is built from 13 residues. Trimming left V 7 bases short and J 2 bases short, with 9 bases between. CDR3 protein: CASTRAGNQPQHF. CDR3 DNA sequence: TGTGCCAGCACTCGGGCCGGCAATCAGCCCCAGCATTTT.

The CDR3 loop reads CASSSSGLCLTDTQYF. CDR3 DNA sequence: TGCGCCAGCAGCTCGTCGGGACTCTGTCTCACAGATACGCAGTATTTT. The chain employs TRBV5-1 and TRBJ2-3, with D perhaps TRBD2 (6 bases). Trimming shortened V by 3 bases and J by 2 bases, and 16 bases separated the two germline ends. Germline lookup yields CDR1 SGHRS and CDR2 YFSETQ. The CDR3 is 16 residues long.

This clonotype was observed a handful of times. The J gene is TRBJ2-7, the V gene TRBV20-1; 9 nucleotides match TRBD2. After removal of 1 base from V and 7 bases from J, the junction contained 8 bases not matched to a gene. The CDR3 contains 14 residues. Germline V gives CDR1 DFQATT, CDR2 SNEGSKA (reference sequence). Written as DNA, the CDR3 is TGCAGTGCTAGAGTAGCGGGAGCCTACAATGAGCAGTACTTC. Amino acid sequence: CSARVAGAYNEQYF.

In regard to this clonotype: At one end the junction does not follow the germline gene, possibly because of a read error. The chain recombines TRBV6-2 or TRBV6-3 with TRBJ2-3; 7 bases align to TRBD2. Germline-derived CDR1 and CDR2 are MNHEY and SVGEGT. The CDR3 runs to 16 residues. CDR3 bases: TGTGCCAGCAGTTACCGGGACTATATCAGCACAGATACGCTGTATTTT. Residues: CASSYRDYISTDTLYF.

The sample holds a few counts of this clonotype. The rearrangement joins TRBV4-1 to TRBJ2-5, with D possibly being TRBD1 or TRBD2 (5 bases each). V was trimmed by 2 bases and J by 1 base, leaving 11 bases between them. The CDR3 totals 15 residues. CDR1 and CDR2 (germline): MGHRA, YSYEKL. CDR3 residues: CASSQLARGQETQYF. The CDR3, as DNA: TGCGCCAGCAGCCAACTAGCTAGGGGCCAAGAGACCCAGTACTTC.

V gene TRBV3-1 combines with J gene TRBJ2-1; D not certain. The CDR3 is 13 residues long. V was cut by 4 bases and J by 8 bases, with 12 bases left in between. The germline CDR1 and CDR2 sequences are LGHDT and YNNKEL (reference sequence). CDR3 amino acids: CASSLPLGHEQFF. The CDR3 DNA reads TGTGCCAGCAGCCTGCCCCTAGGGCATGAGCAGTTCTTC.